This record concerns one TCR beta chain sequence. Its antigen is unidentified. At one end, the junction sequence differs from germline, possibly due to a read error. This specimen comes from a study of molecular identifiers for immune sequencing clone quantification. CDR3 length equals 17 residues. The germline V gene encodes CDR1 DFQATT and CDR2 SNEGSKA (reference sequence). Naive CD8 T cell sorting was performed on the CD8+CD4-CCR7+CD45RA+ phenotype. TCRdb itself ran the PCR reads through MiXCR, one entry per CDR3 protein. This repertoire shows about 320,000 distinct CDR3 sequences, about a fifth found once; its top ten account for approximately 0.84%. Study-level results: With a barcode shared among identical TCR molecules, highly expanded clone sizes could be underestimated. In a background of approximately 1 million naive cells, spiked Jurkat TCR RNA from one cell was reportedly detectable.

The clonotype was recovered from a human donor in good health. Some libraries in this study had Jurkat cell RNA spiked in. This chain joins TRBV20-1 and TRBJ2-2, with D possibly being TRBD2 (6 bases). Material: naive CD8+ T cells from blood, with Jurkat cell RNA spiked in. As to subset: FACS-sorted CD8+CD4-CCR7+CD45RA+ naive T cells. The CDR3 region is CSARPPQVWVDAGGLFF. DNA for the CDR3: TGCAGTGCTAGACCCCCCCAGGTCTGGGTTGACGCCGGGGGGCTGTTTTTT.